The 3 T cell receptor beta chains below come from one sample, sequenced in a study of CD8 T cells in Susac syndrome. RNA totalling about 0.5 to 1 ug underwent reverse transcription with random hexamers. TCRdb re-analysed the immunoSEQ multiplex PCR reads in MiXCR, keeping a single row per CDR3 protein. The repertoire has about 300,000 distinct CDR3 sequences, 70% to 90% of them found once; the top ten carry around 0.12%. Sequencing was done on a sample of CD8+ T cells from PBMCs. All receptors derive from a human donor with multiple sclerosis.

There are a few counts of this clonotype. This sequence joins TRBV5-1 and TRBJ2-7; D is possibly TRBD2 (7 bases). V was shortened by 1 base and J by 3 bases, with 14 bases between the two germline ends. Germline V gene lookup returns CDR1 SGHRS and CDR2 YFSETQ. The CDR3 is made up of 15 amino acids. The chain's CDR3 is CASSLRGGSFYEQYF. The CDR3 bases are TGCGCCAGCAGCTTGAGGGGGGGATCGTTCTACGAGCAGTACTTC.

Here the CDR3 reads CASSFVHEQFF. The CDR3, as DNA: TGTGCCAGCAGTTTCGTACACGAGCAGTTCTTC. The V gene is TRBV27, the J gene TRBJ2-1, with no clear D. This CDR3 region has 11 residues. Trimming took 3 bases from V and 10 from J, leaving 7 bases between them. Germline values: CDR1 MNHEY, CDR2 SMNVEV (reference sequence).

The chain links TRBV7-9 to TRBJ2-7, with unresolved D. Germline CDR1 SEHNR, CDR2 FQNEAQ (reference sequence). The CDR3 consists of 13 residues. CDR3 nucleotides: TGTGTCAGTGACCCCGGTAGCTCCTACGAGCAGTACTTC. This gives the protein CVSDPGSSYEQYF. The whole variable domain, remainder taken from reference TRBV7-9 and TRBJ2-7, is DTGVSQNPRHKITKRGQNVTFRCDPISEHNRLYWYRQTLGQGPEFLTYFQNEAQLEKSRLLSDRFSAERPKGSFSTLEIQRTEQGDSAMYLCVSDPGSSYEQYFGPGTRLTVT.